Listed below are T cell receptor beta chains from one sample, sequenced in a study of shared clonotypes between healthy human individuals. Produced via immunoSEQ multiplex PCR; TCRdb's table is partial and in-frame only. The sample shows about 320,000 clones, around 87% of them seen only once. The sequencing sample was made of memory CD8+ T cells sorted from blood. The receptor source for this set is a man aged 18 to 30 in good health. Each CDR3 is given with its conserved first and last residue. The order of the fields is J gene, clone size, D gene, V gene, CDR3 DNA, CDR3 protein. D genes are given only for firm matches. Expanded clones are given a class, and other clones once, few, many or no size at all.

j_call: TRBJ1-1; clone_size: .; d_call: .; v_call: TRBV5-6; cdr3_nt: TGTGCCAGCGAATCGACATGGAACACTGAAGCTTTCTTT; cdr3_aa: CASESTWNTEAFF
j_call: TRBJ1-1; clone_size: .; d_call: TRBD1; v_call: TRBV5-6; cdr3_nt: TGTGCCAGCAGCCCGGGACAGGGCATGAACACTGAAGCTTTCTTT; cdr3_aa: CASSPGQGMNTEAFF
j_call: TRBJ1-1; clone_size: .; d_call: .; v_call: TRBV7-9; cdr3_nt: TGTGCCAGCAGCTTTGAGGGGACACCCAGAGGCACTGAAGCTTTCTTT; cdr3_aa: CASSFEGTPRGTEAFF
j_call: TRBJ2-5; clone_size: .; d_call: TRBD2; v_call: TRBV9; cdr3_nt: TGTGCCAGCAGCCCGGGGGGTCAAGAGACCCAGTACTTC; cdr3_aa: CASSPGGQETQYF
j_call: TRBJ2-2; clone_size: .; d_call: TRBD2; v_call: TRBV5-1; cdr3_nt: TGCGCCAGCAGCCCGACTAGCGGGGGAGGCGGGGAGCTGTTTTTT; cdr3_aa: CASSPTSGGGGELFF
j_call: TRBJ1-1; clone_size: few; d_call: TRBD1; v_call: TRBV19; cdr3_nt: TGTGCCAGTAGTTTGAAGGAGACAGGGCACACTGAAGCTTTCTTT; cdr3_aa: CASSLKETGHTEAFF
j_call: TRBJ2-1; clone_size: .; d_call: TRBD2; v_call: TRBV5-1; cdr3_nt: TGCGCCAGCAGCTTGACGGGAGGGCCGTACAATGAGCAGTTCTTC; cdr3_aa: CASSLTGGPYNEQFF
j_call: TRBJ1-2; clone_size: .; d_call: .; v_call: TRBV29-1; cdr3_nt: TGCAGCGTTGTAGGCGGTCAAAACTATGGCTACACCTTC; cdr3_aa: CSVVGGQNYGYTF
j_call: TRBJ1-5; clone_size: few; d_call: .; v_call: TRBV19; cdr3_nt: TGTGCCAGCCTGGGGGGCTCGAGCAATCAGCCCCAGCATTTT; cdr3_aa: CASLGGSSNQPQHF
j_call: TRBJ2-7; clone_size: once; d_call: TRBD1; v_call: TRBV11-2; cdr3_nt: TGTGCCAGCAGCCTGGACAGGGTGTACTACGAGCAGTACTTC; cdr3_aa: CASSLDRVYYEQYF
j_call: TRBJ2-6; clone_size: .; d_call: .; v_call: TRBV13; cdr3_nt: TGTGCCAGCAGGGCCTCAACAGGGAACTCTGGGGCCAACGTCCTGACTTTC; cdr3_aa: CASRASTGNSGANVLTF
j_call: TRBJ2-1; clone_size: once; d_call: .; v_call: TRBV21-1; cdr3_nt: TGTGCCAGCAGCAAAGTTGTCGGGAGGGCCTACAATGAGCAGTTCTTC; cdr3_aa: CASSKVVGRAYNEQFF
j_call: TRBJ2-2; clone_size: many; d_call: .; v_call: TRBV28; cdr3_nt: TGTGCCACCCTCTTTCGGTCGGTTGGGGGCTTGCACACCGGGGAGCTGTTTTTT; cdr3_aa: CATLFRSVGGLHTGELFF
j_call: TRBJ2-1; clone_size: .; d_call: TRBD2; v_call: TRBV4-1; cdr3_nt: TGCGCCAGCAGCCAAGGCCTAGCGGGAGTGAGAAGTGAGCAGTTCTTC; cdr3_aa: CASSQGLAGVRSEQFF
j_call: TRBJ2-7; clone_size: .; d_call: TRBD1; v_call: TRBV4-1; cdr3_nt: TGCGCCAGCAGCCAGAGGACAGGTCCCTCCTACGAGCAGTACTTC; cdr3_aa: CASSQRTGPSYEQYF
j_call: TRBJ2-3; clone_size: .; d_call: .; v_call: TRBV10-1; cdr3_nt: TGCGCCAGCAGTGCTACCGAGACTAGAGGCACAGATACGCAGTATTTT; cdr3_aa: CASSATETRGTDTQYF
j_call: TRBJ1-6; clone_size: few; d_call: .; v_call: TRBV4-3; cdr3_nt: TGCGCCAGCAGCCCGGACCGACAGCCTAATTCACCCCTCCACTTT; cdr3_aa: CASSPDRQPNSPLHF
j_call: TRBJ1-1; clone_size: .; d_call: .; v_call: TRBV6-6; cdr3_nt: TGTGCCAGCCGTCGGGATCACACTCCGAACACTGAAGCTTTCTTT; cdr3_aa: CASRRDHTPNTEAFF